The 14 T cell receptor beta chains presented below share a single source sample, sequenced in a study of T cells in Graves' hyperthyroidism and ophthalmopathy. Amplification targeted TCR beta CDR3 regions from RNA transcripts. In the first-round RT-PCR of the TCR CDR3, the HTBI primer set was used. TCRdb re-called the multiplex PCR reads through MiXCR, storing one row per CDR3 protein. The table records approximately 520,000 distinct CDR3 sequences, approximately 25% of them present only once. The source material was blood. The receptors come from a woman aged 25-40 years with Graves' ophthalmopathy.

This clonotype was counted at least ten times. The chain has TRBV13 and TRBJ1-3, with D unresolved. Between the trimmed V and J ends, which lost 7 bases and 4 bases, there was a span of 8 bases. The CDR3 extends over 12 amino acids. Germline loops: CDR1 PRHDT, CDR2 FYEKMQ (reference sequence). CDR3 residues: CASNEWGNTIYF. As DNA, the CDR3 is TGTGCCAGCAATGAGTGGGGAAACACCATATATTTT. Filled out from reference TRBV13 and TRBJ1-3, the complete variable domain reads AAGVIQSPRHLIKEKRETATLKCYPIPRHDTVYWYQQGPGQDPQFLISFYEKMQSDKGSIPDRFSAQQFSDYHSELNMSSLELGDSALYFCASNEWGNTIYFGEGSWLTVV.

This chain connects TRBV10-3 to TRBJ1-2, with D maybe TRBD1 (5 bases). This CDR3 region has 15 residues. CDR1 and CDR2 from the germline V gene are ENHRY and SYGVKD. V lost 0 bases and J 4 bases, leaving 12 bases between the germline ends. In nucleotides, the CDR3 is TGTGCCATCAGTGAGTCTGGGGGTTTACGCTATGGCTACACCTTC. This translates into CAISESGGLRYGYTF.

This clonotype occurred many times. Here the CDR3 reads CSVGRDTGWEQYF. The CDR3 nucleotides read TGCAGCGTTGGAAGGGACACGGGATGGGAGCAGTACTTC. The chain employs TRBV29-1 and TRBJ2-7, with D perhaps TRBD1 (6 bases). Trimming took 4 bases from V and 7 from J, leaving 17 bases between them. Germline values: CDR1 SQVTM, CDR2 ANQGSEA. The CDR3 is made up of 13 amino acids.

At least ten counts were recorded for this clonotype. This rearrangement joins TRBV29-1 to TRBJ1-1, with 7 bases matching TRBD1. The CDR3 runs to 13 residues. Germline V lookup: CDR1 SQVTM, CDR2 ANQGSEA. The junction had 5 bases not matched to a gene; V was cut back by 7 bases and J by 0 bases. CDR3 nucleotide sequence: TGCAGCGGACAGGGTCCCATGAACACTGAAGCTTTCTTT. The encoded protein is CSGQGPMNTEAFF. The full variable domain, rest sourced from reference TRBV29-1 and TRBJ1-1, is SAVISQKPSRDICQRGTSLTIQCQVDSQVTMMFWYRQQPGQSLTLIATANQGSEATYESGFVIDKFPISRPNLTFSTLTVSNMSPEDSSIYLCSGQGPMNTEAFFGQGTRLTVV.

The table lists this clonotype with many counts. The V call is TRBV20-1, the J call TRBJ2-7, with 7 bases identical to TRBD1. V lost 0 bases and J lost 0; bases outside the gene matches: 5. Germline V lookup: CDR1 DFQATT, CDR2 SNEGSKA (reference sequence). The CDR3 totals 15 residues. CDR3 protein: CSARDRTGNSYEQYF. CDR3 DNA sequence: TGCAGTGCTAGAGATAGGACAGGAAACTCCTACGAGCAGTACTTC.

This clonotype was detected ten times or more. The chain combines TRBV7-2 with TRBJ1-1; 11 bases are a match to TRBD1. The germline gives CDR1 SGHTA, CDR2 FQGNSA. The CDR3 is made up of 16 amino acids. V lost 5 bases, J lost 3 bases, and 8 bases stayed unmatched. CDR3 nucleotides: TGTGCCAGCAGCAAGACCGGGACAGGGGGAGACACTGAAGCTTTCTTT. The encoded protein is CASSKTGTGGDTEAFF.

V gene TRBV5-1 combines with J gene TRBJ1-1, with D possibly TRBD1 on 5 matching bases. Trimming stripped 2 bases from V and 1 base from J, with 9 bases between. Germline V CDR1 and CDR2: SGHRS, YFSETQ. The CDR3 is made up of 14 amino acids. The CDR3 nucleotides are TGCGCCAGCAGCTTACGGGACCAGAACACTGAAGCTTTCTTT. Translating it yields CASSLRDQNTEAFF.

This chain uses TRBV27 with TRBJ2-5; 10 nucleotides line up with TRBD1. Trimming cost V 4 bases and J 5 bases; bases outside gene matches: 4. The V gene's germline CDR1 is MNHEY and CDR2 SMNVEV (reference sequence). This CDR3 is built from 14 residues. Here the CDR3 reads CASSWTGGVETQYF. In DNA form, the CDR3 reads TGTGCCAGCAGTTGGACAGGGGGTGTGGAGACCCAGTACTTC.

This clonotype was counted a few times. The rearrangement uses TRBV6-1 and TRBJ2-5; no firm D call. Germline CDR1 and CDR2: MNHNS and SASEGT. The V end lost 4 bases, the J end lost 5 bases, and 14 bases lay between the germline ends. This CDR3 has 14 residues. CDR3 nucleotide sequence: TGTGCCAGCAGTGTTAATACCCTGATGGAGACCCAGTACTTC. Translated, it gives CASSVNTLMETQYF.

V and J are TRBV7-9 and TRBJ1-2; no clear D. CDR1 and CDR2 from the germline V gene are SEHNR and FQNEAQ (reference sequence). The CDR3 loop spans 13 amino acids. The germline V and J ends were trimmed by 5 bases and 2 bases, with 9 bases remaining between them. This CDR3 is CASSNVINYGYTF. As DNA, the CDR3 is TGTGCCAGCAGCAACGTAATAAACTATGGCTACACCTTC.

In this sample, this clonotype turned up a few times. The V and J genes are TRBV28 and TRBJ2-5; no clear D gene. The CDR3 contains 12 residues. From germline, CDR1 is MDHEN and CDR2 SYDVKM. V lost 6 bases to trimming and J lost 5 bases, with 10 bases between them. The CDR3 region has the DNA TGTGCCAGCAGCCAAAGACCCGAGACCCAGTACTTC. As protein: CASSQRPETQYF.

This clonotype has more than one count but fewer than ten. The rearrangement uses TRBV12-3 or TRBV12-4 and TRBJ1-2, with 9 bases lining up with TRBD1. The CDR3 covers 14 residues. The trim removed 4 bases at V and 7 bases at J, leaving 7 bases unmatched. The CDR3 loop is CASSYFGTGFGYTF. As DNA, the CDR3 is TGTGCCAGCAGTTACTTCGGGACAGGGTTTGGCTACACCTTC.

This clonotype was counted between two and nine times. This chain joins TRBV28 and TRBJ2-5; D gene uncertain. Per the germline V gene, CDR1 is MDHEN and CDR2 is SYDVKM. The CDR3 sequence is 13 residues long. The V gene lost 4 bases and the J gene lost 7 bases, with 13 bases spanning the gap. In DNA form, the CDR3 reads TGTGCCAGCAGTTCGAGTAGCCCAGGGACCCAGTACTTC. The encoded protein is CASSSSSPGTQYF.

This clonotype was counted a few times. The V and J genes are TRBV28 and TRBJ2-5, with D possibly being TRBD2 (6 bases). CDR1 is MDHEN, CDR2 SYDVKM, per germline. CDR3 length: 15 residues. V was shortened by 6 bases and J by 1 base, with 15 bases between the two germline ends. CDR3 protein: CASSSSRDSQETQYF. In nucleotides, the CDR3 is TGTGCCAGCAGCTCCAGCCGGGACTCCCAAGAGACCCAGTACTTC.